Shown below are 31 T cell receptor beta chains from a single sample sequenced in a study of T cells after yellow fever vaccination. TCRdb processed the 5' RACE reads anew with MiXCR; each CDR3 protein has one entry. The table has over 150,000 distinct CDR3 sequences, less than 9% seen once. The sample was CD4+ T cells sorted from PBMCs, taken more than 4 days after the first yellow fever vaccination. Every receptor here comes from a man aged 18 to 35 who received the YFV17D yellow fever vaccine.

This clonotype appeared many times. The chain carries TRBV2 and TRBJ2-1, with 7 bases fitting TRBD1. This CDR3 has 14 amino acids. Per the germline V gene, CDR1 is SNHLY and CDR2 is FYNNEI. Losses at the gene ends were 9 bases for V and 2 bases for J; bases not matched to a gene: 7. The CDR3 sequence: CARDRVAPYNEQFF. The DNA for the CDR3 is TGTGCCAGAGACAGGGTTGCCCCCTACAATGAGCAGTTCTTC.

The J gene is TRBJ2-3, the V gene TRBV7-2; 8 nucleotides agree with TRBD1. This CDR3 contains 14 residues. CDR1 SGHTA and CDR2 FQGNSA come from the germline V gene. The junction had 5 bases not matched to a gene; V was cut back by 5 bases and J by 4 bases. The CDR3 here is CASSTRTGSDTQYF. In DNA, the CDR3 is TGTGCCAGCAGCACCAGGACAGGGTCAGATACGCAGTATTTT.

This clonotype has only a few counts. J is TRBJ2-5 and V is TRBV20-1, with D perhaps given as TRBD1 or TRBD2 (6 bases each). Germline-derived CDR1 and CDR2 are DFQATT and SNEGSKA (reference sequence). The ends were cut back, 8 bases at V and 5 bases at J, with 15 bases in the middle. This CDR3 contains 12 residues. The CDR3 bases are TGCAGTACGGGGGACACCCATGAGACCCAGTACTTC. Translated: CSTGDTHETQYF.

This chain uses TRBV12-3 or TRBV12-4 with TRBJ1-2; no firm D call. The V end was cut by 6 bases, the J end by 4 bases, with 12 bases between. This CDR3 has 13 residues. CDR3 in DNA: TGTGCCAGCAGCCCCCAGGACCCCTATGGCTACACCTTC. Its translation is CASSPQDPYGYTF.

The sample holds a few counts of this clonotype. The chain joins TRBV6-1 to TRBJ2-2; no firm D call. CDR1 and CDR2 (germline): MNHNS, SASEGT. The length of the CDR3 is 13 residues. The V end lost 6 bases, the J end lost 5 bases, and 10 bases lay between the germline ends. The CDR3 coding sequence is TGTGCCAGCAGGAGGATTTCAACCGGGGAGCTGTTTTTT. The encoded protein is CASRRISTGELFF.

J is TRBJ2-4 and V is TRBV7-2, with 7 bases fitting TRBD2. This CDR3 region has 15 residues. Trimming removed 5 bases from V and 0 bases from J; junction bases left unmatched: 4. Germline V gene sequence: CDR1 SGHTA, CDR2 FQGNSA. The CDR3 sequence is CASSKSGAAKNIQYF. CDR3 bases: TGTGCCAGCAGCAAGAGCGGGGCAGCCAAAAACATTCAGTACTTC.

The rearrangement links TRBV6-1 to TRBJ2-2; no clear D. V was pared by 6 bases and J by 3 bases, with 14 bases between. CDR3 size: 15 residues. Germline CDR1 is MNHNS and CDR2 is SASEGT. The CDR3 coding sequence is TGTGCCAGCAGCTTCTTGGCGCCGGACACCGGGGAGCTGTTTTTT. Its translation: CASSFLAPDTGELFF.

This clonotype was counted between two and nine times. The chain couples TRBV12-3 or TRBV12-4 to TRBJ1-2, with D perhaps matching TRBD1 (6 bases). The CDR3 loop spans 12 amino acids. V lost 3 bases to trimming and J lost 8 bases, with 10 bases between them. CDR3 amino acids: CASSFGRGGYTF. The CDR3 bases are TGTGCCAGCAGTTTTGGCAGGGGAGGCTACACCTTC.

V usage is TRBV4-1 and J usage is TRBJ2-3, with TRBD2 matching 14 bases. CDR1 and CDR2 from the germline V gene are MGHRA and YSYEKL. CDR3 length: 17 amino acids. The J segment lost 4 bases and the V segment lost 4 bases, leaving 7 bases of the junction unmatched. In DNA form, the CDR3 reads TGCGCCAGCAGCCGTCGACTAGCGGGGGGGATCCCAGATACGCAGTATTTT. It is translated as CASSRRLAGGIPDTQYF.

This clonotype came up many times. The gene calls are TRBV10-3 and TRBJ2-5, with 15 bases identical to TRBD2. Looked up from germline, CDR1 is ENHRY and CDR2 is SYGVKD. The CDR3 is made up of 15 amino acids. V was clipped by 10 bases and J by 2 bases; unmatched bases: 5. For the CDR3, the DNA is TGTGCCACCCAGGGACTAGCGGGGGGACAAGAGACCCAGTACTTC. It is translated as CATQGLAGGQETQYF.

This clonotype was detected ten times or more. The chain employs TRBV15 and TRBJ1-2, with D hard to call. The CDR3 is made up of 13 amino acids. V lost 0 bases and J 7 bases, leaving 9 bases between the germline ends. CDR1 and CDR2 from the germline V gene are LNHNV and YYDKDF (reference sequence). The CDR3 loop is CATSRDPAGGYTF. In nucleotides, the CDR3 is TGTGCCACCAGCAGAGATCCGGCGGGTGGCTACACCTTC.

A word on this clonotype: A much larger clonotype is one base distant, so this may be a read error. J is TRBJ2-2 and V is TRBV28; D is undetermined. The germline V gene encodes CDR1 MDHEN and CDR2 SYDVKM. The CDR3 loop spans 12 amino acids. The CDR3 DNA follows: TGTGCCAGCAGTACAAACACCTGGGAGCTGTTTTTT. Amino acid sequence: CASSTNTWELFF.

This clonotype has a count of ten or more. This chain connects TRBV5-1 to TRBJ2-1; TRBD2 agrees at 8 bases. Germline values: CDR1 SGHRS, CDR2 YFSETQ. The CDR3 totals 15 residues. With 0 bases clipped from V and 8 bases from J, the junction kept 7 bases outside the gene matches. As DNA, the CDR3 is TGCGCCAGCAGCTTGGCCCAGCGGGGGTCGGATGAGCAGTTCTTC. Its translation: CASSLAQRGSDEQFF.

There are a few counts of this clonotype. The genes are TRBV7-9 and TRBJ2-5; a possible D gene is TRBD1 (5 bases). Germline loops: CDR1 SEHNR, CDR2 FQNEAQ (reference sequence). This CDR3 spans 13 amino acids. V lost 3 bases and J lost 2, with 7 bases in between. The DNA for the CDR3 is TGTGCCAGCAGCTTCAGGGTTCAAGAGACCCAGTACTTC. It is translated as CASSFRVQETQYF. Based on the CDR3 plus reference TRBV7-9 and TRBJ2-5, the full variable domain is DTGVSQNPRHKITKRGQNVTFRCDPISEHNRLYWYRQTLGQGPEFLTYFQNEAQLEKSRLLSDRFSAERPKGSFSTLEIQRTEQGDSAMYLCASSFRVQETQYFGPGTRLLVL.

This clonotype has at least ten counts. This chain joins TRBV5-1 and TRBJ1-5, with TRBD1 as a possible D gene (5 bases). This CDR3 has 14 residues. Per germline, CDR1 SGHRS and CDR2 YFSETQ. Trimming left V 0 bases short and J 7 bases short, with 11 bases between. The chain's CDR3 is CASSLDQGGQPQHF. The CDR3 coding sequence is TGCGCCAGCAGCTTGGATCAGGGAGGCCAGCCCCAGCATTTT.

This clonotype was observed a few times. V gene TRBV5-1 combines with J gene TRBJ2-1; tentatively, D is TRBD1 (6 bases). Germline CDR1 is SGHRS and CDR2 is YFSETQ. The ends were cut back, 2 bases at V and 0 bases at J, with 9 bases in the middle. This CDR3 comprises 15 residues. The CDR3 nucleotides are TGCGCCAGCAGCTTAACAGGGATCTCCTACAATGAGCAGTTCTTC. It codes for CASSLTGISYNEQFF. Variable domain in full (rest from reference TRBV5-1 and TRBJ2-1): KAGVTQTPRYLIKTRGQQVTLSCSPISGHRSVSWYQQTPGQGLQFLFEYFSETQRNKGNFPGRFSGRQFSNSRSEMNVSTLELGDSALYLCASSLTGISYNEQFFGPGTRLTVL.

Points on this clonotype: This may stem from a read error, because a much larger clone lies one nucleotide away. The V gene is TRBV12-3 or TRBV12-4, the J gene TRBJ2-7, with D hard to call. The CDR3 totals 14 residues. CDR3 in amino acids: CASSLALNNYEHYF. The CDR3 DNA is TGTGCCAGCAGTTTAGCGCTTAATAACTACGAGCATTACTTC.

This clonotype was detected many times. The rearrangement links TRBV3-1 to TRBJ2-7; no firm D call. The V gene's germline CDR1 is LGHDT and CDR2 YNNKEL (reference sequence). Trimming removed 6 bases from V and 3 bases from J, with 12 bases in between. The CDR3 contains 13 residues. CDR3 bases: TGTGCCAGCAGAGATAACATTCGCTACGAGCAGTACTTC. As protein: CASRDNIRYEQYF.

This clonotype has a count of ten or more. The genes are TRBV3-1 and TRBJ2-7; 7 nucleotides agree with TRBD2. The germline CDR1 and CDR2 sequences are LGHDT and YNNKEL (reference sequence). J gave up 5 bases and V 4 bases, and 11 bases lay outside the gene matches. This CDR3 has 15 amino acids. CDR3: CASSRFVVGGDEQYF. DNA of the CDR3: TGTGCCAGCAGCCGTTTCGTAGTGGGGGGGGACGAGCAGTACTTC.

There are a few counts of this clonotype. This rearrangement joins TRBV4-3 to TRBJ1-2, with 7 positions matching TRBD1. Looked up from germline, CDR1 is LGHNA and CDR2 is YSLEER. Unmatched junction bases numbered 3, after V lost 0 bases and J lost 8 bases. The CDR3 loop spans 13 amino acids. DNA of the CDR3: TGCGCCAGCAGCCAAGATAGGGGGCTCGGCTACACCTTC. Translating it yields CASSQDRGLGYTF.

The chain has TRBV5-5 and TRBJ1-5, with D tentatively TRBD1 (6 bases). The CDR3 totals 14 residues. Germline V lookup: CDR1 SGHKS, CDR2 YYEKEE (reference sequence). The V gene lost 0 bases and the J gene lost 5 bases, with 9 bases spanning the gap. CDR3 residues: CASSLGQVDQPQHF. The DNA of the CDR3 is TGTGCCAGCAGCTTGGGACAGGTCGATCAGCCCCAGCATTTT.

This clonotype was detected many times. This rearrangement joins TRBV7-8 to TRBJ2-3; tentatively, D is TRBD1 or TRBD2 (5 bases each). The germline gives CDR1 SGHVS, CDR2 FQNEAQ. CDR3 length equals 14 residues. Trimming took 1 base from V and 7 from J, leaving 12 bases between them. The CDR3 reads CASSLGGAANTQYF. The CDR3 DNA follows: TGTGCCAGCAGCTTAGGAGGGGCGGCTAATACGCAGTATTTT.

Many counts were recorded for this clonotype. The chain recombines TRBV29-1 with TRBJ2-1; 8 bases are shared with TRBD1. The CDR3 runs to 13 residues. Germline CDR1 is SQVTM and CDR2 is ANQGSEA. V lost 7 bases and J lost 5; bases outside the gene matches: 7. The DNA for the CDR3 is TGCAGCGCCTCCATGACAGGGGACAATGAGCAGTTCTTC. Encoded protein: CSASMTGDNEQFF.

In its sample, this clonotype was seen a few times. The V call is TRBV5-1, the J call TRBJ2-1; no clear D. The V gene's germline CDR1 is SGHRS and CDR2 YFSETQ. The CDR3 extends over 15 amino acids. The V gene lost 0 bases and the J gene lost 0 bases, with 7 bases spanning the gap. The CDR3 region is CASSLEANSYNEQFF. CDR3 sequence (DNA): TGCGCCAGCAGCTTGGAGGCAAACTCCTACAATGAGCAGTTCTTC.

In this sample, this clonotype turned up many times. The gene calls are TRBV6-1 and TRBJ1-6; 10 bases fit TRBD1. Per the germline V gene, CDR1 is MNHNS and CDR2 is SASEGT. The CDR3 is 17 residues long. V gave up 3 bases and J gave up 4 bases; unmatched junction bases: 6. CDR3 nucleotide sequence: TGTGCCAGCAGTGACCAGACAGGGGGCCATTATAATTCACCCCTCCACTTT. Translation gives CASSDQTGGHYNSPLHF.

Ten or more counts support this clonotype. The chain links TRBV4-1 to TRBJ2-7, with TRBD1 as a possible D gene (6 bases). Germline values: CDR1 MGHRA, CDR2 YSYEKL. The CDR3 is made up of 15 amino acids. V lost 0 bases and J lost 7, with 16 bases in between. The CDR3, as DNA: TGCGCCAGCAGCCAAGAGGGTGGCAGGGGTGGTGAGCAGTACGTC. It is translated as CASSQEGGRGGEQYV.

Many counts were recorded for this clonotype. For the CDR3, the DNA is TGCGCCAGCAGCTTGTTTGTTCGACAGGGCCTTTTGGATACGCAGTATTTT. Amino acid sequence: CASSLFVRQGLLDTQYF. The chain has TRBV5-1 and TRBJ2-3, with TRBD1 matching 7 bases. This CDR3 is 17 amino acids long. The germline gives CDR1 SGHRS, CDR2 YFSETQ. Unmatched junction bases numbered 14, after V lost 1 base and J lost 6 bases.

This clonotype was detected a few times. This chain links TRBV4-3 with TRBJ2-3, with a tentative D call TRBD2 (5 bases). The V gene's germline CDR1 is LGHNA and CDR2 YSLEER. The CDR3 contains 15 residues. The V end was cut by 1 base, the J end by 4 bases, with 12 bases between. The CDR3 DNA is TGCGCCAGCAGCCAAGTTGTGGGGAGATCAGATACGCAGTATTTT. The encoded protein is CASSQVVGRSDTQYF.

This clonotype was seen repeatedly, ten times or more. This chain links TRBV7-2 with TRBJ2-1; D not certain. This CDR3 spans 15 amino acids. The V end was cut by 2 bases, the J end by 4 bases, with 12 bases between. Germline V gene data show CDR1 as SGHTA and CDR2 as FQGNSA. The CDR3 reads CASSLLGNRYNEQFF. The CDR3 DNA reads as TGTGCCAGCAGCTTATTGGGTAATAGGTACAATGAGCAGTTCTTC. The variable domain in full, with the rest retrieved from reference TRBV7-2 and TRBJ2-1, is GAGVSQSPSNKVTEKGKDVELRCDPISGHTALYWYRQSLGQGLEFLIYFQGNSAPDKSGLPSDRFSAERTGGSVSTLTIQRTQQEDSAVYLCASSLLGNRYNEQFFGPGTRLTVL.

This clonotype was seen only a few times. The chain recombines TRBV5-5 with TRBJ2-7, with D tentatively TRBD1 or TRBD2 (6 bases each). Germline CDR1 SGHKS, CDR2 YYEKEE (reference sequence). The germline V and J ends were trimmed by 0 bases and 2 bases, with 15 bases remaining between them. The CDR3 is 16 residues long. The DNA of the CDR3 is TGTGCCAGCAGCTTGGAGACGGGGGCGATCCCCTACGAGCAGTACGTC. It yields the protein CASSLETGAIPYEQYV.

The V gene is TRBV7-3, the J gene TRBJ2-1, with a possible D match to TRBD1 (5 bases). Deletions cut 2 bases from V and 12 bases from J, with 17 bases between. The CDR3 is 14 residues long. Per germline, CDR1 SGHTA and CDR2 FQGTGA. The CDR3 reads CASSLDEGAGRQFF. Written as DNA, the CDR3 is TGTGCCAGCAGCTTAGACGAAGGGGCCGGCAGGCAGTTCTTC. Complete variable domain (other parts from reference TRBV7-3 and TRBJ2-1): GAGVSQTPSNKVTEKGKYVELRCDPISGHTALYWYRQSLGQGPEFLIYFQGTGAADDSGLPNDRFFAVRPEGSVSTLKIQRTERGDSAVYLCASSLDEGAGRQFFGPGTRLTVL.